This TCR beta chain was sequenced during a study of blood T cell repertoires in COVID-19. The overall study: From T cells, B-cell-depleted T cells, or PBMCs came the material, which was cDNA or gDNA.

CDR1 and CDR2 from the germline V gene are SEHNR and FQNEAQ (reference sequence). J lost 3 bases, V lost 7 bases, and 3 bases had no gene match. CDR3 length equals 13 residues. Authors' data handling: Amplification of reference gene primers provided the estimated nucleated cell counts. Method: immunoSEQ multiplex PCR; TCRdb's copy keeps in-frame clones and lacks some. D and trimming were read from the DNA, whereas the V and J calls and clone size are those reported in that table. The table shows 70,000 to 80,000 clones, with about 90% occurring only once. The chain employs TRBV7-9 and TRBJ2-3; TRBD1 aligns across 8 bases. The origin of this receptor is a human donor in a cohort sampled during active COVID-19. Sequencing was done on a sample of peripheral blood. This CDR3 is CASKTGVTDTQYF. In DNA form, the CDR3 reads TGTGCCAGCAAGACAGGGGTTACAGATACGCAGTATTTT.